This T cell receptor (beta chain) was captured in a study of cytomegalovirus exposure and HLA in healthy donors. As to this clone: The antigen remains undetermined.

Healthy bone marrow donors made up the cohort. Both 60 Vbeta primers and 13 Jbeta primers went into the PCR. Produced via immunoSEQ multiplex PCR; TCRdb's table is partial and in-frame only. The data contain fewer than 80,000 clones, about two thirds of them seen just once; the ten biggest clones take up 6.5% to 7.5%. The germline CDR1 and CDR2 sequences are MNHNS and SASEGT. The CDR3 is 15 residues long. V lost 10 bases, J lost 4 bases, and 21 bases lay in between. Study observations and caveats: As immune exposure information, only CMV serostatus was available. Published work reported that the classifier diagnosed cytomegalovirus status with high specificity and sensitivity. In a later analysis, most CMV-associated TCR beta chains appeared HLA-restricted.

The chain combines TRBV6-1 with TRBJ2-3, with D maybe TRBD2 (6 bases). This receptor was taken from a woman in her 50s in good health and CMV-seropositive. Specimen: PBMCs. CDR3 nucleotide sequence: TGTGCCACTATTATGAGACCAGCGGGCCCAGATACGCAGTATTTT. It yields the protein CATIMRPAGPDTQYF.